This is a list of T cell receptor beta chains from one sample in a study of CD8 T cells in Susac syndrome. TCRdb re-called the immunoSEQ multiplex PCR reads with MiXCR, one entry per CDR3 protein. The table lists some 140,000 distinct CDR3 sequences, around 93% of them singletons, with roughly 0.17% in the top ten. Specimen: CD8+ T cells from PBMCs. These TCRs come from a human donor with Susac syndrome. Each CDR3 is given with its conserved first and last residue. A D gene is named only where the DNA matches it firmly. The size entry is marked missing in some rows and otherwise reads once, few, many or a size class.

clone_size j_call v_call d_call cdr3_length cdr3_nt cdr3_aa
NA TRBJ2-1 TRBV4-1 NA 14 TGCGCCAGCAGCCAAGATCCAGGCGAGAATGAGCAGTTCTTC CASSQDPGENEQFF
NA TRBJ2-1 TRBV13 NA 14 TGTGCCAGCCACGCCCCCACCCTATACAATGAGCAGTTCTTC CASHAPTLYNEQFF
NA TRBJ1-2 TRBV4-1 NA 14 TGCGCCAGCAGCCAATTGGAGGGGGTGGATGGCTACACCTTC CASSQLEGVDGYTF
once TRBJ1-2 TRBV7-9 TRBD1 14 TGTGCCAGCAGCTTAACGACAGGGGTGCATGGCTACACCTTC CASSLTTGVHGYTF
NA TRBJ2-1 TRBV19 TRBD2 11 TGTTCGGGAGGCACCTACAATGAGCAGTTCTTC CSGGTYNEQFF
NA TRBJ2-7 TRBV5-1 TRBD1 17 TGCGCCAGCAGCGCCCCTGGTGGGACAGAGGGAGCCTACGAGCAGTACTTC CASSAPGGTEGAYEQYF
NA TRBJ2-1 TRBV15 NA 14 TGTGCCACCAGCAGAGACGGCTGGGGCTTAGAGCAGTTCTTC CATSRDGWGLEQFF
NA TRBJ2-7 TRBV5-6 NA 14 TGTGCCAGCAGCTTTCGGGGGATGAGATACGAGCAGTACTTC CASSFRGMRYEQYF
NA TRBJ2-1 TRBV29-1 TRBD1 15 TGCAGCGTTTCCTTCGCAGGGGGCTCCTACAATGAGCAGTTCTTC CSVSFAGGSYNEQFF
NA TRBJ1-2 TRBV11-3 NA 12 TGTGCCAGCAGCTCCACACGGTATGGCTACACCTTC CASSSTRYGYTF
NA TRBJ2-7 TRBV29-1 NA 15 TGCAGCGTTGAAGGTCTGGCCAGGGGAAACTACGAGCAGTACTTC CSVEGLARGNYEQYF
NA TRBJ2-1 TRBV4-2 TRBD2 16 TGTGCCAGCAGCCAATTAGCGGGAGGGGGCTACAATGAGCAGTTCTTC CASSQLAGGGYNEQFF
NA TRBJ1-1 TRBV10-3 NA 11 TGTGCCATCAGGACAGCATATGAAGCTTTCTTT CAIRTAYEAFF
NA TRBJ2-7 TRBV20-1 NA 12 TGCAGTGCTCCGACTAGTGGCTACGAGCAGTACTTC CSAPTSGYEQYF
NA TRBJ1-2 TRBV29-1 NA 14 TGCACCCTTAGGAGGGGGGCGGGAGACTATGGCTACACCTTC CTLRRGAGDYGYTF
NA TRBJ2-7 TRBV2 NA 15 TGTGCCAGCAGAAAACCGGGACCCAAATCCTACGAGCAGTACTTC CASRKPGPKSYEQYF
few TRBJ1-1 TRBV10-3 TRBD1 14 TGTGCCATCAGCCCAGGGGGGACGGACACTGAAGCTTTCTTT CAISPGGTDTEAFF
NA TRBJ1-1 TRBV12-3/TRBV12-4 TRBD1 18 TGTGCCAGCAGTTCCCTAGCCGGGACAGGCAATTTGAACACTGAAGCTTTCTTT CASSSLAGTGNLNTEAFF
NA TRBJ2-5 TRBV19 NA 15 TGTGCCAGTACCCAATTCTCCGGGCCCCAAGAGACCCAGTACTTC CASTQFSGPQETQYF
NA TRBJ2-7 TRBV29-1 TRBD2 15 TGCAGCGTTGCGGTACCGGGACTAGCGGCCTACGAGCAGTACTTC CSVAVPGLAAYEQYF
NA TRBJ2-7 TRBV7-2 NA 14 TGTGCCAGCAGCTTAGGGGGCATCTGGAACGAGCAGTACTTC CASSLGGIWNEQYF
NA TRBJ2-1 TRBV25-1 NA 12 TGTGCCAGCAGTGATGGGGGGTATGAGCAGTTCTTC CASSDGGYEQFF
NA TRBJ1-1 TRBV4-1 NA 14 TGCGCCAGCAGCCAATCCTACGGTTTCACTGAAGCTTTCTTT CASSQSYGFTEAFF
NA TRBJ2-1 TRBV16 NA 13 TGTGCCAGCAGCCAATCCCTCACAGAGGAGCAGTTCTTC CASSQSLTEEQFF
once TRBJ2-1 TRBV2 NA 14 TGTGCCAGCAGGGTGCCCGGACCCTACAATGAGCAGTTCTTC CASRVPGPYNEQFF
once TRBJ2-7 TRBV30 NA 14 TGTGCCTGGACCGGGGACCCAACGTACCACGAGCAGTACTTC CAWTGDPTYHEQYF
NA TRBJ2-4 TRBV10-3 NA 13 TGTGCCATCAGTGAGTCTTCGGAGGGCATTCAGTACTTC CAISESSEGIQYF
NA TRBJ1-5 TRBV27 NA 16 TGTGCCAGCAGTTTATCTTCGGGGGGAAGTCGTCAGCCCCAGCATTTT CASSLSSGGSRQPQHF
NA TRBJ2-4 TRBV7-6 NA 13 TGTGCCAGCAGCTTAGAGGGTGTCAACATTCAGTACTTC CASSLEGVNIQYF
NA TRBJ2-7 TRBV12-3/TRBV12-4 TRBD1 15 TGTGCCAGCAGTCACCCTGACAGGGGGCGTTGGGAGCAGTACTTC CASSHPDRGRWEQYF
NA TRBJ2-1 TRBV20-1 TRBD2 16 TGCAGTGCTAGAGATCCCCGGGAGGACCCCTACAATGAGCAGTTCTTC CSARDPREDPYNEQFF
NA TRBJ2-7 TRBV28 NA 17 TGTGCCAGCAGTTTTGGGTTGGACAGCTCAATAGGTTACGAGCAGTACTTC CASSFGLDSSIGYEQYF
NA TRBJ2-3 TRBV4-1 TRBD2 18 TGCGCCAGCAGCCAAGTGGGTGTTGTAGCGGGAGGCTCAGATACGCAGTATTTT CASSQVGVVAGGSDTQYF
NA TRBJ2-1 TRBV7-2 NA 12 TGTGCCAGCAGCTTTATCTACAATGAGCAGTTCTTC CASSFIYNEQFF
NA TRBJ1-1 TRBV7-3 NA 16 TGTGCCAGCAGCTTAGATCTGCAGGAGACTATCCAGGAAGCTTTCTTT CASSLDLQETIQEAFF
NA TRBJ2-7 TRBV19 NA 13 TGTGCCAGTAGTACAACCATAGCCTACGAGCAGTACTTC CASSTTIAYEQYF
NA TRBJ1-4 TRBV3-1 NA 16 TGTGCCAGCAGCCGAAGGGGGGGGCCAACTAATGAAAAACTGTTTTTT CASSRRGGPTNEKLFF